This T cell receptor (beta chain) was sequenced for a study of blood T cell repertoires in COVID-19. Overall study context: T cells, B-cell-depleted T cells, or PBMCs supplied cDNA or gDNA.

The protocol was immunoSEQ multiplex PCR, while the TCRdb copy is restricted to in-frame clones and leaves out a portion. The table shows approximately 300,000 clones, with around 80% occurring only once. The germline V and J ends were trimmed by 0 bases and 2 bases, with 8 bases remaining between them. This CDR3 is 13 amino acids long. Per the germline V gene, CDR1 is GTSNPN and CDR2 is SVGIG (reference sequence). Sequenced sample: peripheral blood. The clonotype was recovered from a woman aged 45 to 65 with acute or convalescent COVID-19. The rearrangement uses TRBV30 and TRBJ2-7; D possibly corresponds to TRBD1 (5 bases). The CDR3 DNA is TGTGCCTGGAGTGTGGGGCAGGCCTACGAGCAGTACTTC. Its protein is CAWSVGQAYEQYF.